The T cell receptor beta chain described here comes from a study of CD8+ T cells in alopecia areata. General study points: Lesional scalp displayed greater clonality than normal scalp, most notably in alopecia totalis/universalis. Mice showed clearer TCR sharing than patients did, a gap that was possibly HLA-related.

Trimming removed 4 bases from V and 1 base from J, with 10 bases in between. CDR1 MGHRA and CDR2 YSYEKL come from the germline V gene. The CDR3 has 15 amino acids. This clone was counted many times. Its antigen is not identified. As the sequencing template, cDNA was produced by extracting RNA and reverse transcribing it. TCRdb's copy holds only in-frame clones and misses some; the assay was immunoSEQ multiplex PCR. Here the sample spans under 250,000 clones, roughly 50% being singletons. The sample taken for sequencing was CD8+ T cells sorted from blood. The source of this sequence is a human donor in good health. V gene TRBV4-1 combines with J gene TRBJ2-2; the D is unclear. DNA for the CDR3: TGCGCCAGCAGCCCGAGCGCGATGAACACCGGGGAGCTGTTTTTT. This sequence encodes CASSPSAMNTGELFF.